The present entry profiles one T cell receptor beta chain with its context. Its antigen is not known. These data come from a study of T cell clonotyping in hematopoietic cell transplantation. The germline gives CDR1 SGHNT, CDR2 YYREEE (reference sequence). J was trimmed by 0 bases and V by 1 base; bases with no gene match: 1. The CDR3 sequence is 15 residues long. Generated by immunoSEQ multiplex PCR, the TCRdb table keeps only in-frame clones and is missing some. The data contain roughly 14,000 clones, approximately 85% of them singletons. Study observations and caveats: Recipient TCR diversity dropped after transplant; expanded clonotypes rose from day 30 to 180. At the given depth, recipient repertoires were over 95% de novo clonotypes. Broader posttransplant TCR repertoire diversity was predicted by graft donor and pretransplant recipient Inverse Simpson Index values.

This receptor was taken from a woman aged 40 to 50 in good health. Some clones in this sample may be carry-over from other donors' samples. The V and J genes are TRBV5-4 and TRBJ2-7, with 10 bases lining up with TRBD2. Sequences were obtained from peripheral blood mononuclear cells. CDR3 in DNA: TGTGCCAGCAGCTTGTCTAGCGGGAGCTCCTACGAGCAGTACTTC. This gives the protein CASSLSSGSSYEQYF.